Reported below is one TCR beta chain. As yet, its antigen is unknown. The CDR3 extends over 15 amino acids. V was clipped by 6 bases and J by 1 base; unmatched bases: 7. Preparing the TCRbeta library involved the use of unique molecular identifiers. TCRdb re-called the PCR reads through MiXCR, storing one row per CDR3 protein. The sample has roughly 790,000 distinct CDR3 sequences, 16% seen once. These data belong to a study of T-cell reconstitution after alpha-beta-depleted transplantation in children. Study outcomes and limitations: About two months after transplant, alpha-beta T cells reportedly came from several hundred expanded graft clones.

This material consisted of PBMCs, mostly from graft donor cells, taken 360 days after TCRalphabeta/CD19-depleted stem cell transplant. The chain recombines TRBV12-3 or TRBV12-4 with TRBJ1-1; 8 bases are shared with TRBD1. The TCR was taken from a male patient between 5 and 17 years old who had a stem cell transplant for acute lymphoblastic leukemia, so the T cells may come from the graft donor. The CDR3 loop is CASSRTGRENTEAFF. The DNA of the CDR3 is TGTGCCAGCAGCAGGACAGGGAGGGAGAACACTGAAGCTTTCTTT.